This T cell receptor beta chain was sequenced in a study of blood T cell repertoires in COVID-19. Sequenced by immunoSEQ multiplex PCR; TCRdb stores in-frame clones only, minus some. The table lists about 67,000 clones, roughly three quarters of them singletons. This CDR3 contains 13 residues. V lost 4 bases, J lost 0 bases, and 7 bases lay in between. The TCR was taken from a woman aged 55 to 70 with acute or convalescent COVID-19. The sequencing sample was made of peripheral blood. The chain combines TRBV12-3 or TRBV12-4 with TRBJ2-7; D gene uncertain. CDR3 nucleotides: TGTGCCAGCAGTTCTCAGGACTCCTACGAGCAGTACTTC. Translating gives CASSSQDSYEQYF.